Included here is one T cell receptor beta chain sequence, with context. The antigen remains undetermined. This specimen belongs to a study of T cell repertoires in cytomegalovirus infection. Study summary: Both a matching HLA type and CMV infection were indicated by public TCR beta signatures.

TCRdb reprocessed the reads with MiXCR, giving one entry per CDR3 protein. The table has about 770,000 distinct CDR3 sequences, about 28% seen once; the top ten hold less than 15%. The CDR3 runs to 14 residues. The trim removed 0 bases at V and 5 bases at J, leaving 3 bases unmatched. The V gene's germline CDR1 is SGHVS and CDR2 FNYEAQ. Study-wide results and limits: Ex vivo, HLA-C-restricted CMV-specific TCR beta clonotypes prevailed over the rest of the response. Identification of carriers of CMV plus the relevant HLA was performed using cumulative public TCR beta family frequency.

The TCR was taken from a human donor in good health (CMV status not recorded). Some clones in this sample may be carry-over from other donors' samples. J is TRBJ2-5 and V is TRBV7-6, with 7 positions matching TRBD2. The sequenced sample was cultured CD8+ T cells from PBMCs, obtained from culture after CMV antigen stimulation. CDR3 residues: CASSLAAGTETQYF. In DNA, the CDR3 is TGTGCCAGCAGCTTAGCAGCGGGGACGGAGACCCAGTACTTC.